The rows below give T cell receptor beta chains drawn from one sample of a study of vaccination and CD4 T cells after COVID-19. For these receptors, no antigen is known. TCRdb processed the PCR reads anew with MiXCR; each CDR3 protein has one entry. The sample contains about 24,000 distinct CDR3 sequences, less than 80% of which appear only once. The sample comprised CD4+ T cells from blood, cultured in vitro. The receptor source for this set is a human donor who had recovered from COVID-19. Both conserved end residues are part of each CDR3. D genes are given only for firm matches. For some rows the clone size is stated as once, few or many, or as a class when expanded; others skip it.

TRBV20-1,.,TRBJ1-1,few,CSARELKNLNTEAFF,TGCAGTGCTAGAGAATTGAAGAACCTGAACACTGAAGCTTTCTTT
TRBV5-1,.,TRBJ1-1,.,CASSLTQTNTEAFF,TGCGCCAGCAGCTTGACACAGACAAACACTGAAGCTTTCTTT
TRBV12-3/TRBV12-4,TRBD1,TRBJ1-5,.,CATTQQGNGNQPQHF,TGTGCCACAACACAACAGGGGAATGGCAATCAGCCCCAGCATTTT
TRBV12-3/TRBV12-4,.,TRBJ1-6,.,CASRATGTLSNSPLHF,TGTGCCAGCAGAGCGACAGGAACCCTCTCTAATTCACCCCTCCACTTT
TRBV7-6,TRBD2,TRBJ2-3,.,CASSLRPGGDTQYF,TGTGCCAGCAGCCTCCGGCCGGGGGGAGATACGCAGTATTTT
TRBV28,.,TRBJ2-7,.,CASALGHSYEQYF,TGTGCCAGCGCCCTGGGGCACTCCTACGAGCAGTACTTC
TRBV4-1,TRBD2,TRBJ2-2,.,CASSPPGRGDTGELFF,TGCGCCAGCAGCCCACCGGGGAGGGGCGACACCGGGGAGCTGTTTTTT
TRBV28,TRBD1,TRBJ2-3,.,CASSKEQGIDTQYF,TGTGCCAGCAGCAAGGAACAGGGGATTGATACGCAGTATTTT
TRBV10-3,.,TRBJ1-6,.,CAISVGGNNSPLHF,TGTGCCATCAGTGTTGGGGGTAATAATTCACCCCTCCACTTT
TRBV6-5,.,TRBJ1-1,.,CASSYPQADREAFF,TGTGCCAGCAGTTACCCACAGGCTGACCGTGAAGCTTTCTTT
TRBV7-2,.,TRBJ2-5,few,CASSYNGGGMRETQYF,TGTGCCAGCAGCTATAATGGGGGAGGAATGAGAGAGACCCAGTACTTC
TRBV6-5,.,TRBJ2-6,.,CASSYSNGYHSGANVLTF,TGTGCCAGCAGTTACTCAAATGGCTACCACTCTGGGGCCAACGTCCTGACTTTC
TRBV7-9,.,TRBJ1-2,.,CASSLVGAANYGYTF,TGTGCCAGCAGCTTAGTCGGCGCAGCTAACTATGGCTACACCTTC
TRBV20-1,.,TRBJ1-1,.,CSAREMGKQNTEAFF,TGCAGTGCTAGAGAAATGGGGAAGCAGAACACTGAAGCTTTCTTT
TRBV25-1,.,TRBJ2-7,few,CASSPSTFNEQYF,TGTGCCAGCAGTCCCTCCACCTTCAACGAGCAGTACTTC
TRBV6-1,TRBD1,TRBJ1-6,.,CASSKTGSNSPLHF,TGTGCCAGCAGTAAGACAGGGTCAAATTCACCCCTCCACTTT
TRBV28,.,TRBJ1-5,.,CASSFGGQPQHF,TGTGCCAGCAGTTTTGGGGGTCAGCCCCAGCATTTT
TRBV7-9,.,TRBJ1-1,.,CASTPERTEAFF,TGTGCCAGCACCCCAGAGCGGACTGAAGCTTTCTTT
TRBV6-1,.,TRBJ1-2,.,CASSEAARNYGYTF,TGTGCCAGCAGTGAAGCGGCCAGAAACTATGGCTACACCTTC
TRBV6-7,.,TRBJ1-2,few,CASSYSIRLYGYTF,TGTGCCAGCAGTTACTCGATCCGGCTCTATGGCTACACCTTC
TRBV7-3,.,TRBJ2-2,few,CASSPPGTGELFF,TGTGCCAGCAGCCCCCCCGGCACCGGGGAGCTGTTTTTT
TRBV7-2,.,TRBJ2-7,.,CASSLGTEQYF,TGTGCCAGCAGCTTAGGGACCGAGCAGTACTTC
TRBV20-1,.,TRBJ2-5,.,CSARDSGETQYF,TGCAGTGCTCGCGACAGTGGGGAGACCCAGTACTTC
TRBV2,TRBD2,TRBJ2-2,.,CASRGTSGDTGELFF,TGTGCCAGCAGGGGGACTAGCGGAGACACCGGGGAGCTGTTTTTT
TRBV20-1,.,TRBJ1-6,.,CSARDPGNPLHF,TGCAGTGCTAGAGATCCCGGGAATCCCCTCCACTTT
TRBV20-1,.,TRBJ2-2,once,CSARGGNTYTGELFF,TGCAGTGCTAGAGGAGGCAACACCTACACCGGGGAGCTGTTTTTT
TRBV7-9,TRBD2,TRBJ2-1,once,CASSLARSSGIYNEQFF,TGTGCCAGCAGCTTAGCGCGGTCTAGCGGGATTTACAATGAGCAGTTCTTC
TRBV10-2,TRBD2,TRBJ2-2,.,CASSQTSGPNGELFF,TGCGCCAGCAGCCAGACTAGCGGCCCGAACGGGGAGCTGTTTTTT
TRBV20-1,.,TRBJ2-3,.,CSIGGQLGTDTQYF,TGCAGTATAGGGGGGCAGCTAGGCACAGATACGCAGTATTTT
TRBV6-2/TRBV6-3,TRBD1,TRBJ1-5,few,CASSFRAGTGNQPQHF,TGTGCCAGCAGTTTTAGGGCCGGGACAGGAAATCAGCCCCAGCATTTT
TRBV27,TRBD2,TRBJ2-1,few,CASSPTSGGRNEQFF,TGTGCCAGCAGCCCAACTAGCGGGGGACGCAATGAGCAGTTCTTC